This entry lists 20 T cell receptor beta chains sequenced from one sample in a study of OX40 agonist ivuxolimab in advanced cancers. Generated by immunoSEQ multiplex PCR, the TCRdb table keeps only in-frame clones and is missing some. Here the sample spans 75,000 to 90,000 clones, around 90% being singletons. The source material was CD4+ or CD8+ T cells sorted from blood, sampled in a trial of the OX40 agonist ivuxolimab. All receptors come from an adult with an advanced solid tumor such as melanoma, head and neck, liver or kidney cancer.

Only one count was recorded for this clone. The chain is built from TRBV5-1 and TRBJ2-3; no definite D call. V shed 4 bases and J shed 6 bases, with 9 bases lying between them. The length of the CDR3 is 12 residues. Germline V gene data show CDR1 as SGHRS and CDR2 as YFSETQ. CDR3 coding DNA: TGCGCCAGCAGCCGGCAGGCGGATACGCAGTATTTT. It yields the protein CASSRQADTQYF. The full variable domain, completed using reference TRBV5-1 and TRBJ2-3, is KAGVTQTPRYLIKTRGQQVTLSCSPISGHRSVSWYQQTPGQGLQFLFEYFSETQRNKGNFPGRFSGRQFSNSRSEMNVSTLELGDSALYLCASSRQADTQYFGPGTRLTVL.

This sequence joins TRBV6-5 and TRBJ2-5, with D uncertain. Germline-derived CDR1 and CDR2 are MNHEY and SVGAGI. V lost 3 bases and J lost 2, with 1 base in between. The CDR3 sequence is 11 residues long. CDR3 coding DNA: TGTGCCAGCAGTTATCAAGAGACCCAGTACTTC. Its translation is CASSYQETQYF.

The V gene is TRBV5-4, the J gene TRBJ2-1, with D perhaps TRBD1 (5 bases). Trimming removed 0 bases from V and 8 bases from J, with 15 bases in between. This CDR3 region has 15 residues. Per germline, CDR1 SGHNT and CDR2 YYREEE (reference sequence). The CDR3 protein is CASSLEGDPLHEQFF. The CDR3 region has the DNA TGTGCCAGCAGCTTGGAAGGGGATCCCCTCCATGAGCAGTTCTTC.

The chain employs TRBV19 and TRBJ2-2; D remains ambiguous. Deletions cut 6 bases from V and 5 bases from J, with 1 base between. Germline loops: CDR1 LNHDA, CDR2 SQIVND (reference sequence). The CDR3 is made up of 10 amino acids. The CDR3 region is CASRTGELFF. The CDR3 DNA reads as TGTGCCAGTAGAACCGGGGAGCTGTTTTTT.

V is TRBV7-9 and J is TRBJ2-7; no firm D call. V was pared by 5 bases and J by 5 bases, with 10 bases between. The length of the CDR3 is 12 residues. The germline V gene has CDR1 SEHNR and CDR2 FQNEAQ (reference sequence). Here the CDR3 DNA reads TGTGCCAGCAGCGAATGGTCCGACGAGCAGTACTTC. Its protein product is CASSEWSDEQYF.

This clone appeared a single time. V and J are TRBV19 and TRBJ2-4; a possible D gene is TRBD1 (6 bases). The ends were cut back, 4 bases at V and 2 bases at J, with 18 bases in the middle. Germline V lookup: CDR1 LNHDA, CDR2 SQIVND (reference sequence). The CDR3 spans 17 residues. The CDR3, as DNA: TGTGCCAGTAGTACAGGACAGTTTCGGTCCCCCAAAAACATTCAGTACTTC. This encodes CASSTGQFRSPKNIQYF.

J is TRBJ2-5 and V is TRBV5-4, with a weak D call TRBD2 (6 bases). V gave up 4 bases and J gave up 5 bases, with 15 bases separating them. Germline CDR1 SGHNT, CDR2 YYREEE (reference sequence). The CDR3 runs to 14 residues. The CDR3 DNA is TGTGCCAGCAGCGGGGCTAGCGTTCGGGAGACCCAGTACTTC. Encoded protein: CASSGASVRETQYF.

V usage is TRBV29-1 and J usage is TRBJ2-5, with 7 bases aligning to TRBD2. This CDR3 has 12 residues. Germline CDR1 SQVTM, CDR2 ANQGSEA. The V segment lost 6 bases and the J segment 2 bases; nucleotides outside the gene matches: 3. The CDR3 protein is CSVAGEQETQYF. The CDR3 DNA reads as TGCAGCGTCGCGGGGGAGCAAGAGACCCAGTACTTC.

The genes are TRBV5-6 and TRBJ2-5, with 8 bases lining up with TRBD2. The CDR3 is 13 residues long. The J segment lost 5 bases and the V segment lost 1 base, leaving 1 base of the junction unmatched. Germline V gene data show CDR1 as SGHDT and CDR2 as YYEEEE. CDR3 sequence (DNA): TGTGCCAGCAGCTTGCGGGAGGGGGAGACCCAGTACTTC. The encoded protein is CASSLREGETQYF.

The chain joins TRBV5-4 to TRBJ2-1, with TRBD2 matching over 9 bases. The germline CDR1 and CDR2 sequences are SGHNT and YYREEE (reference sequence). The CDR3 is 15 residues long. V trimming: 2 bases; J trimming: 6 bases; junction bases outside the gene matches: 6. This chain's CDR3 is CASSFSGGWGNEQFF. The CDR3 DNA follows: TGTGCCAGCAGCTTTAGCGGGGGATGGGGCAATGAGCAGTTCTTC.

The chain carries TRBV4-2 and TRBJ2-5; 9 positions agree with TRBD1. The J call is uncertain, as TRBJ2-7 better fits the DNA end. There are 16 residues in the CDR3. CDR1 is LGHNA and CDR2 is YNFKEQ in the germline V gene. CDR3 in amino acids: CASSLSSGTGNYEQYF. The CDR3 DNA is TGTGCCAGCAGCCTATCCTCCGGGACAGGGAACTACGAGCAGTACTTC.

The chain joins TRBV28 to TRBJ1-3; D remains ambiguous. The CDR3 covers 15 residues. Germline CDR1 reads MDHEN; CDR2 reads SYDVKM. Trimming removed 6 bases at V and 0 bases at J, with 12 bases between. This chain's CDR3 is CASSPRRLSGNTIYF. In DNA form, the CDR3 reads TGTGCCAGCAGCCCTCGGAGGCTCTCTGGAAACACCATATATTTT.

The genes are TRBV7-8 and TRBJ2-5, with a weak D call TRBD1 (5 bases). The V end lost 0 bases, the J end lost 4 bases, and 12 bases lay between the germline ends. CDR3 length equals 15 residues. Germline CDR1 is SGHVS and CDR2 is FQNEAQ. The CDR3 protein is CASSLARWGAETQYF. The CDR3 region has the DNA TGTGCCAGCAGCTTAGCTCGGTGGGGCGCAGAGACCCAGTACTTC. The whole variable domain, remainder taken from reference TRBV7-8 and TRBJ2-5, is GAGVSQSPRYKVAKRGQDVALRCDPISGHVSLFWYQQALGQGPEFLTYFQNEAQLDKSGLPSDRFFAERPEGSVSTLKIQRTQQEDSAVYLCASSLARWGAETQYFGPGTRLLVL.

This sequence joins TRBV5-1 and TRBJ2-3; TRBD2 agrees at 7 bases. The length of the CDR3 is 16 residues. V lost 2 bases, J lost 4 bases, and 10 bases stayed unmatched. Germline V lookup: CDR1 SGHRS, CDR2 YFSETQ. DNA of the CDR3: TGCGCCAGCAGCTTTGTCAGGGCGGGGGATGCAGATACGCAGTATTTT. Translating it yields CASSFVRAGDADTQYF.

This chain connects TRBV14 to TRBJ2-3; D not certain. With 4 bases removed from V and 2 bases from J, the gap between germline ends came to 10 bases. CDR1 is SGHDN, CDR2 FVKESK, per germline. The length of the CDR3 is 14 residues. CDR3 amino acids: CASSPGLITDTQYF. In nucleotides, the CDR3 is TGTGCCAGCAGCCCCGGGCTCATCACAGATACGCAGTATTTT.

The chain has TRBV28 and TRBJ1-5, with 12 positions matching TRBD1. Germline V CDR1 and CDR2: MDHEN, SYDVKM. J lost 7 bases, V lost 6 bases, and 10 bases had no gene match. The CDR3 runs 16 residues. CDR3 amino acids: CASSSFRGQGAQPQHF. The CDR3 DNA reads as TGTGCCAGCAGCTCCTTCAGGGGACAGGGGGCCCAGCCCCAGCATTTT.

The chain carries TRBV9 and TRBJ2-3; D not resolved. The germline CDR1 and CDR2 sequences are SGDLS and YYNGEE. Deletions cut 0 bases from V and 8 bases from J, with 10 bases between. The CDR3 totals 13 residues. The CDR3 here is CASSVALHGTQYF. The CDR3 DNA is TGTGCCAGCAGCGTAGCCCTACACGGTACGCAGTATTTT. The full variable domain, its missing parts supplied by reference TRBV9 and TRBJ2-3, is DSGVTQTPKHLITATGQRVTLRCSPRSGDLSVYWYQQSLDQGLQFLIQYYNGEERAKGNILERFSAQQFPDLHSELNLSSLELGDSALYFCASSVALHGTQYFGPGTRLTVL.

CDR3 DNA sequence: TGTGCCAGCAGCTTGGTTTCGACAGCTAGGGATACGCAGTATTTT. It encodes CASSLVSTARDTQYF. The chain couples TRBV5-6 to TRBJ2-3, with D tentatively TRBD1 (5 bases). This CDR3 comprises 15 residues. The germline gives CDR1 SGHDT, CDR2 YYEEEE. Trimming removed 0 bases from V and 6 bases from J, with 14 bases in between.

The V gene is TRBV10-3, the J gene TRBJ2-7; D ambiguous. V lost 6 bases and J lost 3, with 9 bases in between. The CDR3 loop spans 12 amino acids. Per the germline V gene, CDR1 is ENHRY and CDR2 is SYGVKD. This CDR3 reads CAISTNSYEQYF. The CDR3, as DNA: TGTGCCATCAGCACCAACAGCTACGAGCAGTACTTC.

J is TRBJ2-7 and V is TRBV18; no definite D call. CDR3 length: 16 residues. V gave up 3 bases and J gave up 3 bases, with 18 bases separating them. CDR1 is KGHSH, CDR2 LQKENI, per germline. The CDR3 sequence is CASSPNPLGSYYEQYF. The CDR3 nucleotides read TGTGCCAGCTCACCTAACCCATTAGGCAGTTACTACGAGCAGTACTTC.